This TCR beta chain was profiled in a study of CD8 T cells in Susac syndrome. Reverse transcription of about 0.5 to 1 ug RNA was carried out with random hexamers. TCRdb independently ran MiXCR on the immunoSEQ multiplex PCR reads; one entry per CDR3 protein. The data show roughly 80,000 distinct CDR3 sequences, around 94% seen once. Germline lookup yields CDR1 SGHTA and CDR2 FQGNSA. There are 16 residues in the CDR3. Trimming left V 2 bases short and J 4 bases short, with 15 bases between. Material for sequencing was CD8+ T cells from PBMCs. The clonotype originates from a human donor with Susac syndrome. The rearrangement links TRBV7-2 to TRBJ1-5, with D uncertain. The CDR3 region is CASSLSGVRWNQPQHF. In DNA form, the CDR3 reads TGTGCCAGCAGCTTATCCGGGGTAAGGTGGAATCAGCCCCAGCATTTT.